The clone carrying this T cell receptor (beta chain) was observed at least ten times. The CDR3 length is 17 residues. In germline, CDR1 is MDHEN, CDR2 SYDVKM. The germline V and J ends were trimmed by 5 bases and 0 bases, with 17 bases remaining between them. This sample was included in a study of identical twins. TCRdb processed the 5' RACE reads anew with MiXCR; each CDR3 protein has one entry. Among 500,000 to 700,000 distinct CDR3 sequences listed, around 7.4% were seen once. These data are also associated with another study on yellow fever vaccine responses in identical twins.

This receptor was obtained from a woman aged 18-30 years in good health. Sequenced: PBMCs. This sequence joins TRBV28 and TRBJ2-1; a weak D match, TRBD2 (6 bases). The CDR3 DNA follows: TGTGCCAGCAGTCTAGGAGGGATCCAGAGCTCCTACAATGAGCAGTTCTTC. Translating it yields CASSLGGIQSSYNEQFF.